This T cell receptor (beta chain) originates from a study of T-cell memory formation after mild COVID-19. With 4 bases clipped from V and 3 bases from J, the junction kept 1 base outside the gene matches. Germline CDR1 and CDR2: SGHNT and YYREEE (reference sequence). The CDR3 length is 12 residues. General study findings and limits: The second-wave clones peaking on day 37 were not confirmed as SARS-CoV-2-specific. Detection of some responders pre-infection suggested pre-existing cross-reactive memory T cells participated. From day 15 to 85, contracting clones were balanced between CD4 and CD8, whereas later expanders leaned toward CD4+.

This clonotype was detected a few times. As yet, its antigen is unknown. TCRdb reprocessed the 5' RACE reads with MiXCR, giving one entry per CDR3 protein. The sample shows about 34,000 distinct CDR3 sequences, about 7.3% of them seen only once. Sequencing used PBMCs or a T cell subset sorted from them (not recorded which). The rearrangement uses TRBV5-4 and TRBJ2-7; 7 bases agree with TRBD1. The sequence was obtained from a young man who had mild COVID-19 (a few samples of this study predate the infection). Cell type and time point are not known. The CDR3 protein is CASSRDSYEQYF. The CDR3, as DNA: TGTGCCAGCAGCCGGGACAGCTACGAGCAGTACTTC.